The 27 T cell receptor beta chains below come from one sample, sequenced in a study of T cells after yellow fever vaccination. Via MiXCR, TCRdb re-called the 5' RACE reads, giving one row per CDR3 protein. The table records about 350,000 distinct CDR3 sequences, 8% to 9.5% of them present only once. Sequencing used PBMCs, obtained around 45 days after the first yellow fever vaccination. The receptors stem from a man aged 18 to 35 who received the YFV17D yellow fever vaccine.

The chain uses TRBV7-2 and TRBJ2-3, with D perhaps TRBD2 (5 bases). The germline CDR1 and CDR2 sequences are SGHTA and FQGNSA. Trimming stripped 5 bases from V and 6 bases from J, with 18 bases between. The CDR3 has 15 amino acids. This CDR3 reads CASSPWSHGEDTQYF. The CDR3 DNA reads TGTGCCAGCAGCCCCTGGTCCCACGGGGAGGATACGCAGTATTTT. Supplemented by reference TRBV7-2 and TRBJ2-3, the full variable domain reads GAGVSQSPSNKVTEKGKDVELRCDPISGHTALYWYRQSLGQGLEFLIYFQGNSAPDKSGLPSDRFSAERTGGSVSTLTIQRTQQEDSAVYLCASSPWSHGEDTQYFGPGTRLTVL.

This clonotype has ten or more counts. V is TRBV6-1 and J is TRBJ2-5; TRBD1 is a possible D gene (5 bases). Per germline, CDR1 MNHNS and CDR2 SASEGT. V was cut by 5 bases and J by 1 base, with 8 bases left in between. This CDR3 contains 13 residues. The CDR3 nucleotides read TGTGCCAGCAGTAGACAGTTCCAAGAGACCCAGTACTTC. Translated: CASSRQFQETQYF.

The J gene is TRBJ2-1, the V gene TRBV10-3; possibly TRBD1 or TRBD2 for D (5 bases each). This CDR3 region has 15 residues. The V gene lost 0 bases and the J gene lost 3 bases, with 9 bases spanning the gap. CDR1 is ENHRY, CDR2 SYGVKD, per germline. CDR3 in DNA: TGTGCCATCAGTGAGTCGGGGACCAACTACAATGAGCAGTTCTTC. Its protein product is CAISESGTNYNEQFF.

This chain links TRBV23-1 with TRBJ2-2; perhaps TRBD1 as D (7 bases). TRBV23-1 is recorded as an ORF, its role being uncertain. The CDR3 has 14 amino acids. Trimming took off 4 bases at V and 7 bases at J, with 13 bases between the two ends. The CDR3 DNA follows: TGCGCCAGCAGTCGATTCCAGGGGGGCGGGGAGCTGTTTTTT. The encoded protein is CASSRFQGGGELFF.

This clonotype was found a few times. The chain uses TRBV9 and TRBJ2-1; 9 bases map to TRBD1. Per germline, CDR1 SGDLS and CDR2 YYNGEE. The CDR3 has 17 amino acids. V lost 0 bases and J lost 0; bases outside the gene matches: 4. The CDR3 nucleotides are TGTGCCAGCAGCGTAGAAGGGACAGGGTTCTCCTACAATGAGCAGTTCTTC. Amino acids: CASSVEGTGFSYNEQFF.

The rearrangement uses TRBV7-3 and TRBJ1-1, with D possibly TRBD1 on 6 matching bases. There are 15 residues in the CDR3. The V gene lost 4 bases and the J gene lost 5 bases, with 17 bases spanning the gap. CDR1 and CDR2 (germline): SGHTA, FQGTGA. The CDR3 sequence is CASSSRGGGGTEAFF. The CDR3 coding sequence is TGTGCCAGCAGCTCACGTGGGGGCGGAGGAACTGAAGCTTTCTTT.

V gene TRBV27 combines with J gene TRBJ1-6, with D tentatively TRBD1 (5 bases). This CDR3 region has 18 residues. The germline V and J ends were trimmed by 5 bases and 13 bases, with 30 bases remaining between them. Germline-derived CDR1 and CDR2 are MNHEY and SMNVEV (reference sequence). The CDR3 DNA is TGTGCCAGCAGTCTCTCGGGACGGCTCCGTGAAATTATTTTCCCCCTCCACTTT. It codes for CASSLSGRLREIIFPLHF.

This clonotype was counted at least ten times. This chain uses TRBV29-1 with TRBJ1-1, with unresolved D. CDR1 SQVTM and CDR2 ANQGSEA come from the germline V gene. This CDR3 is built from 10 residues. CDR3 sequence reads: CMVTNTEAFF. Here the CDR3 DNA reads TGCATGGTTACGAACACTGAAGCTTTCTTT.

Only a few counts were recorded for this clonotype. CDR3 nucleotides: TGTGCCAGCAGTGAGGGGACAGGGAGGGATGAGCAGTTCTTC. This encodes CASSEGTGRDEQFF. The V gene is TRBV6-1, the J gene TRBJ2-1; 9 positions match TRBD1. Germline CDR1 reads MNHNS; CDR2 reads SASEGT. The CDR3 covers 14 residues. Unmatched junction bases numbered 5, after V lost 3 bases and J lost 8 bases.

This clonotype was detected ten times or more. The V gene is TRBV4-3, the J gene TRBJ2-5; 9 bases line up with TRBD1. Looked up from germline, CDR1 is LGHNA and CDR2 is YSLEER. The CDR3 runs to 15 residues. Trimming at V came to 4 bases and at J to 5 bases, leaving 8 bases not matched to a gene. Here the CDR3 reads CASSPLGQGRETQYF. CDR3 DNA sequence: TGCGCCAGCAGCCCCCTAGGACAGGGGCGGGAGACCCAGTACTTC.

This clonotype was seen a few times. The chain employs TRBV6-1 and TRBJ2-3, with D tentatively TRBD2 (6 bases). Germline V gene data show CDR1 as MNHNS and CDR2 as SASEGT. V was shortened by 8 bases and J by 2 bases, with 14 bases between the two germline ends. This CDR3 has 14 residues. DNA of the CDR3: TGTGCCAGCGGTCGGGCGGGGATCACAGATACGCAGTATTTT. Translated, it gives CASGRAGITDTQYF.

This clonotype was counted a few times. The genes are TRBV4-2 and TRBJ2-1, with TRBD2 matching over 9 bases. V lost 2 bases to trimming and J lost 2 bases; unmatched junction nucleotides: 4. The germline V gene has CDR1 LGHNA and CDR2 YNFKEQ. CDR3 length equals 16 residues. CDR3 bases: TGTGCCAGCAGCCAAAAGCGGGGGGCCCCCTACAATGAGCAGTTCTTC. This encodes CASSQKRGAPYNEQFF.

The sample holds a few counts of this clonotype. V usage is TRBV7-2 and J usage is TRBJ2-5; D tentatively fits TRBD1 or TRBD2 (5 bases each). V shed 3 bases and J shed 2 bases, with 16 bases lying between them. Germline values: CDR1 SGHTA, CDR2 FQGNSA. This CDR3 contains 16 residues. CDR3 nucleotide sequence: TGTGCCAGCAGCTTTGGTGGGGCGCGAGGGCAAGAGACCCAGTACTTC. It translates to CASSFGGARGQETQYF.

This chain links TRBV21-1 with TRBJ1-2. TRBV21-1 is a known pseudogene. The CDR3 length is 16 residues. The CDR3, as DNA: TGTGCCAGCAGCAAAGCGGGAGGCAGAGCTAACTATGGCTACACCTTC. Residues: CASSKAGGRANYGYTF.

The chain has TRBV7-2 and TRBJ2-7; possible D gene TRBD2, 7 bases. The length of the CDR3 is 15 residues. V was cut by 3 bases and J by 3 bases, with 15 bases left in between. CDR1 is SGHTA and CDR2 is FQGNSA in the germline V gene. CDR3 coding DNA: TGTGCCAGCAGCTTGGCTTGGGGGGGGCGCTACGAGCAGTACTTC. It codes for CASSLAWGGRYEQYF.

This clonotype was seen a handful of times. CDR3 sequence reads: CASSGQGSGNQPQHF. The CDR3 region has the DNA TGTGCCAGCAGTGGTCAGGGGTCGGGCAATCAGCCCCAGCATTTT. The gene calls are TRBV2 and TRBJ1-5; D possibly corresponds to TRBD1 (6 bases). CDR1 and CDR2 (germline): SNHLY, FYNNEI. This CDR3 region has 15 residues. Trimming cost V 4 bases and J 2 bases, with 12 bases left between them.

This clonotype turned up a few times. The J gene is TRBJ1-5, the V gene TRBV5-5, with 8 nucleotides matching TRBD1. Trimming removed 4 bases from V and 16 bases from J; junction bases left unmatched: 10. The CDR3 has 12 residues. Germline lookup yields CDR1 SGHKS and CDR2 YYEKEE (reference sequence). The CDR3 region is CASSRGPGQEHF. The CDR3, as DNA: TGTGCCAGCAGCCGGGGTCCGGGACAGGAACATTTT.

This clonotype appeared a few times. The CDR3 spells CASSTRWGAGNSVAYEQYV. The CDR3 DNA reads TGTGCCAGCAGTACCCGGTGGGGGGCTGGAAACTCTGTCGCCTACGAGCAGTACGTC. This chain links TRBV28 with TRBJ2-7, with D tentatively TRBD1 or TRBD2 (6 bases each). Per germline, CDR1 MDHEN and CDR2 SYDVKM. The CDR3 consists of 19 residues. Trimming took off 5 bases at V and 2 bases at J, with 28 bases between the two ends.

The rearrangement uses TRBV7-9 and TRBJ2-5; 9 nucleotides agree with TRBD1. Germline CDR1 SEHNR, CDR2 FQNEAQ (reference sequence). The CDR3 length is 16 residues. V gave up 5 bases and J gave up 4 bases; unmatched junction bases: 11. The CDR3 region is CASSPDADRGGETQYF. The CDR3 bases are TGTGCCAGCAGCCCAGATGCGGACAGGGGAGGAGAGACCCAGTACTTC.

This clonotype came up a few times. J is TRBJ2-1 and V is TRBV9; weak D call: TRBD1 (5 bases). The V and J ends lost 7 bases and 8 bases respectively, with 19 bases between them. Germline CDR1 and CDR2: SGDLS and YYNGEE. The CDR3 runs 14 residues. The CDR3 coding sequence is TGTGCCAGCCCATACTTTGGGGCAGGAGATGAGCAGTTCTTC. This codes for CASPYFGAGDEQFF.

The V call is TRBV7-9, the J call TRBJ1-1; possibly TRBD1 for D (5 bases). The CDR3 totals 15 residues. Germline V gene lookup returns CDR1 SEHNR and CDR2 FQNEAQ (reference sequence). Between the trimmed V and J ends, which lost 7 bases and 0 bases, there was a span of 15 bases. The CDR3 bases are TGTGCCAGCACATCGCGGGGACTTGTGAACACTGAAGCTTTCTTT. Translation: CASTSRGLVNTEAFF. The whole variable domain, remainder taken from reference TRBV7-9 and TRBJ1-1, is DTGVSQNPRHKITKRGQNVTFRCDPISEHNRLYWYRQTLGQGPEFLTYFQNEAQLEKSRLLSDRFSAERPKGSFSTLEIQRTEQGDSAMYLCASTSRGLVNTEAFFGQGTRLTVV.

Concerning this clonotype itself: This may stem from a read error, because a much larger clone lies one nucleotide away. This chain links TRBV7-2 with TRBJ2-7; 9 bases fit TRBD1. Germline V CDR1 and CDR2: SGHTA, FQGNSA. The ends lost 5 bases at V and 4 bases at J; junction bases unmatched: 12. The CDR3 totals 16 residues. The CDR3 DNA reads as TGTGCCAGCAGCCCACCCTGGAGGACAGGGGTTTACGAGCAGTACTTC. This encodes CASSPPWRTGVYEQYF.

This clonotype has only a few counts. This chain connects TRBV15 to TRBJ2-1; TRBD1 agrees at 8 bases. Germline assignment: CDR1 LNHNV and CDR2 YYDKDF (reference sequence). Trimming removed 6 bases from V and 4 bases from J; junction bases left unmatched: 2. The CDR3 consists of 13 residues. The CDR3 sequence: CATRRTGYNEQFF. In DNA form, the CDR3 reads TGTGCCACCAGGAGGACAGGGTACAATGAGCAGTTCTTC.

The genes are TRBV7-2 and TRBJ1-3; no firm D call. Trimming left V 3 bases short and J 3 bases short, with 12 bases between. The germline CDR1 and CDR2 sequences are SGHTA and FQGNSA. There are 15 residues in the CDR3. Here the CDR3 reads CASSFAALFGNTIYF. The DNA for the CDR3 is TGTGCCAGCAGCTTTGCAGCTCTATTTGGAAACACCATATATTTT.

The sample holds a few counts of this clonotype. This chain uses TRBV12-3 or TRBV12-4 with TRBJ1-2; TRBD1 aligns across 8 bases. V lost 5 bases to trimming and J lost 4 bases; unmatched junction nucleotides: 9. CDR3 length: 15 residues. The CDR3 DNA follows: TGTGCCAGCAGTACAGCCCCGGGACAGGCCTATGGCTACACCTTC. Encoded protein: CASSTAPGQAYGYTF.

This clonotype turned up a few times. V usage is TRBV7-9 and J usage is TRBJ1-2; tentative D call: TRBD1 (5 bases). Germline assignment: CDR1 SEHNR and CDR2 FQNEAQ (reference sequence). The CDR3 has 12 residues. With 6 bases removed from V and 12 bases from J, the gap between germline ends came to 17 bases. The CDR3 loop reads CASRGRGIGNTF. In DNA form, the CDR3 reads TGTGCCAGCAGAGGCCGGGGCATCGGAAACACCTTC.

This clonotype was counted between two and nine times. This chain uses TRBV21-1 with TRBJ2-7. TRBV21-1 is a pseudogene locus. The CDR3 loop spans 12 amino acids. The CDR3: CASRRLSYEQYV. The CDR3 DNA sequence: TGTGCCAGCAGGAGGTTATCCTACGAGCAGTACGTC.